The 2 T cell receptor beta chains in this list originate from one sample, sequenced in a study of T cell changes during pregnancy in multiple sclerosis. Here immunoSEQ multiplex PCR was the method, and the copy in TCRdb shows in-frame clones only, minus some. The table lists fewer than 110,000 clones, almost 95% of them singletons. The material sequenced was peripheral blood, taken after pregnancy. The receptors shown here come from a female donor with multiple sclerosis, enrolled in a pregnancy study.

The chain uses TRBV14 and TRBJ1-1; no clear D gene. The CDR3 covers 14 residues. Trimming shortened V by 4 bases and J by 4 bases, and 13 bases separated the two germline ends. From germline, CDR1 is SGHDN and CDR2 FVKESK. CDR3 loop: CASSLSDWSTEAFF. The CDR3, as DNA: TGTGCCAGCAGCCTTTCTGACTGGAGCACTGAAGCTTTCTTT.

The rearrangement links TRBV5-1 to TRBJ1-1, with TRBD1 matching 9 bases. Germline V gene data show CDR1 as SGHRS and CDR2 as YFSETQ. V was pared by 4 bases and J by 6 bases, with 7 bases of the junction left unmatched. There are 14 residues in the CDR3. The DNA for the CDR3 is TGCGCCAGCAGCATACAGGGGGCGAAGGCTGAAGCTTTCTTT. Amino acid sequence: CASSIQGAKAEAFF.